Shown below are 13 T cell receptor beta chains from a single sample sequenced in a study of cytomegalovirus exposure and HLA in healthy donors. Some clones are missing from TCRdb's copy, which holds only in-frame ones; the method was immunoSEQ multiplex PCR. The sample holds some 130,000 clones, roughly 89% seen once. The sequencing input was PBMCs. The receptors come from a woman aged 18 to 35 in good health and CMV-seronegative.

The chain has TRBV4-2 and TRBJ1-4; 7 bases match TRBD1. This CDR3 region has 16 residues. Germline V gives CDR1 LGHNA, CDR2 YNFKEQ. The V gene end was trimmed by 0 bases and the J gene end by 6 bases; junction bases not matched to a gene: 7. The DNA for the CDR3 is TGTGCCAGCAGCCAAGATCTCGGGACAGTTCATGAAAAACTGTTTTTT. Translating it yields CASSQDLGTVHEKLFF.

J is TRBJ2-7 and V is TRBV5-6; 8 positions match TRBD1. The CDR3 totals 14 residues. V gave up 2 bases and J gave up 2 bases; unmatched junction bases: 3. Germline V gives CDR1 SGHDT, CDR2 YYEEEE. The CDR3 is CASSFGTGTYEQYF. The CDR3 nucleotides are TGTGCCAGCAGCTTTGGGACAGGAACCTACGAGCAGTACTTC.

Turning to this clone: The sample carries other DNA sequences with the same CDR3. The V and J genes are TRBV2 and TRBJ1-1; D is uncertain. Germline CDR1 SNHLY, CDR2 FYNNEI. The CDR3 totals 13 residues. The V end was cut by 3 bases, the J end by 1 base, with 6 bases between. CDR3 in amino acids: CASSEGANTEAFF. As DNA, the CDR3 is TGTGCCAGCAGTGAGGGCGCGAACACTGAAGCTTTCTTT.

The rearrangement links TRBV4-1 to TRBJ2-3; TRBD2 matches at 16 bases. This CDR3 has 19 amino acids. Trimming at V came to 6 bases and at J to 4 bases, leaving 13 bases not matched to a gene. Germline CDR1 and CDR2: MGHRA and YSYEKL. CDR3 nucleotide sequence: TGCGCCAGCAGGCACGTGGGACTAGCGGGGGGGCCACGTGCAGATACGCAGTATTTT. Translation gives CASRHVGLAGGPRADTQYF.

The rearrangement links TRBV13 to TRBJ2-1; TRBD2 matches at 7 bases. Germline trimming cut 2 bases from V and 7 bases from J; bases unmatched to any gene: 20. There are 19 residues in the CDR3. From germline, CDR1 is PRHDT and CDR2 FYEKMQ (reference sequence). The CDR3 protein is CASSLFSRGTTRTRNEQFF. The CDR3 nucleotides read TGTGCCAGCAGCTTATTCAGTCGGGGGACTACCCGAACGAGGAATGAGCAGTTCTTC.

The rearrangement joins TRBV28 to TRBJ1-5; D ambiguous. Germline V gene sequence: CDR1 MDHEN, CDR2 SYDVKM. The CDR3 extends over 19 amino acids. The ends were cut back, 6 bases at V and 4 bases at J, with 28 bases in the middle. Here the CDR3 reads CASSQHYPLDNQANQPQHF. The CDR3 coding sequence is TGTGCCAGCAGCCAACATTACCCCCTGGATAATCAGGCAAATCAGCCCCAGCATTTT. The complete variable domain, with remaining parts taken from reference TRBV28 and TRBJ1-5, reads DVKVTQSSRYLVKRTGEKVFLECVQDMDHENMFWYRQDPGLGLRLIYFSYDVKMKEKGDIPEGYSVSREKKERFSLILESASTNQTSMYLCASSQHYPLDNQANQPQHFGDGTRLSIL.

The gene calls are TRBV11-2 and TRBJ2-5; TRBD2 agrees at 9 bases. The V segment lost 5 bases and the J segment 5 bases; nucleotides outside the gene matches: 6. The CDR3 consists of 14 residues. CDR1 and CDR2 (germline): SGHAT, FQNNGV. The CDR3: CASSRTSDWETQYF. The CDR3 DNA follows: TGTGCCAGCAGCAGGACTAGCGATTGGGAGACCCAGTACTTC.

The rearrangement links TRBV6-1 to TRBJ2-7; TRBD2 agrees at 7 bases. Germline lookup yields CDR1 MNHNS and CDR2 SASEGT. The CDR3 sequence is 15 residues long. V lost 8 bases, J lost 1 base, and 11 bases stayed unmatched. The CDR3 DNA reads TGTGCCAGCGAGCGGGAATGGTTTCCGTCCTACGAGCAGTACTTC. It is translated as CASEREWFPSYEQYF.

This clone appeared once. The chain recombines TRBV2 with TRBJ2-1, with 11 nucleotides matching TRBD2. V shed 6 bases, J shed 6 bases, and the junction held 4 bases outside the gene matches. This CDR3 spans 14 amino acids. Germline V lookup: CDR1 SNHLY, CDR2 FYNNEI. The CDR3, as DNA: TGTGCCAGCAGCCCGGGACTAGCGGTCAATGAGCAGTTCTTC. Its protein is CASSPGLAVNEQFF. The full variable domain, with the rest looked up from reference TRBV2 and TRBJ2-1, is EPEVTQTPSHQVTQMGQEVILRCVPISNHLYFYWYRQILGQKVEFLVSFYNNEISEKSEIFDDQFSVERPDGSNFTLKIRSTKLEDSAMYFCASSPGLAVNEQFFGPGTRLTVL.

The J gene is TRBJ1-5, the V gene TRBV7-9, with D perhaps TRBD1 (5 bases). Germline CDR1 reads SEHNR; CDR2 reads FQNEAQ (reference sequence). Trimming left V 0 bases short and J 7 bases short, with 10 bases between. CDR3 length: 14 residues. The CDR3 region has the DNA TGTGCCAGCAGCTTAGCCCAGGGTCCGCAGCCCCAGCATTTT. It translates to CASSLAQGPQPQHF. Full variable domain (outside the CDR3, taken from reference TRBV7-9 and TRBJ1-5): DTGVSQNPRHKITKRGQNVTFRCDPISEHNRLYWYRQTLGQGPEFLTYFQNEAQLEKSRLLSDRFSAERPKGSFSTLEIQRTEQGDSAMYLCASSLAQGPQPQHFGDGTRLSIL.

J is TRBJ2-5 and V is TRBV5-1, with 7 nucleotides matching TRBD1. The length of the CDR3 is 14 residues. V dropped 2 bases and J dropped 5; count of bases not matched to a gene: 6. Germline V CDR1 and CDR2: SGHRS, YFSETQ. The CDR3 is CASSFGTVRETQYF. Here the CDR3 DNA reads TGCGCCAGCAGCTTCGGGACAGTGAGGGAGACCCAGTACTTC.

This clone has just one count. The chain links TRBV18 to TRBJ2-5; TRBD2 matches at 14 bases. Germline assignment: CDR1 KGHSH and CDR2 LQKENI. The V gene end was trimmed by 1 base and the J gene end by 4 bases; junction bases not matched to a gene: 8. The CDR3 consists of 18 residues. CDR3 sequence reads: CASSPRTSGGQIGETQYF. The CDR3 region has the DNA TGTGCCAGCTCACCACGGACTAGCGGGGGGCAGATAGGAGAGACCCAGTACTTC. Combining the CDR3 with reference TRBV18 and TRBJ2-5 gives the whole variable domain NAGVMQNPRHLVRRRGQEARLRCSPMKGHSHVYWYRQLPEEGLKFMVYLQKENIIDESGMPKERFSAEFPKEGPSILRIQQVVRGDSAAYFCASSPRTSGGQIGETQYFGPGTRLLVL.

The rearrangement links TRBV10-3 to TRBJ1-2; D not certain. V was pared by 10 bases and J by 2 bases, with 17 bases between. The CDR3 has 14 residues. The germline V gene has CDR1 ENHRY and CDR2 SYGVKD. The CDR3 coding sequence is TGTGCCACTCAAGCATTCGGGTTAAACTATGGCTACACCTTC. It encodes CATQAFGLNYGYTF.